This T cell receptor beta chain is drawn from a study of shared clonotypes between healthy human individuals. Only in-frame clones appear in the TCRdb table, and some are missing; sequencing was by immunoSEQ multiplex PCR. The sample contains more than 1.2 million clones, approximately 98.5% of which appear only once. Sequencing was performed on naive CD4+ T cells sorted from blood. Subset given: CD45RA+ positively selected. The source of this sequence is a man younger than 45 in good health.

The CDR3 DNA reads TGTGCCACAAGTCGAGGAAACTCTGAAGCTTTCTTT. As protein: CATSRGNSEAFF. This chain links TRBV10-3 with TRBJ1-1; no firm D call. Germline V gene sequence: CDR1 ENHRY, CDR2 SYGVKD. Trimming took off 10 bases at V and 6 bases at J, with 15 bases between the two ends. The CDR3 sequence is 12 residues long.